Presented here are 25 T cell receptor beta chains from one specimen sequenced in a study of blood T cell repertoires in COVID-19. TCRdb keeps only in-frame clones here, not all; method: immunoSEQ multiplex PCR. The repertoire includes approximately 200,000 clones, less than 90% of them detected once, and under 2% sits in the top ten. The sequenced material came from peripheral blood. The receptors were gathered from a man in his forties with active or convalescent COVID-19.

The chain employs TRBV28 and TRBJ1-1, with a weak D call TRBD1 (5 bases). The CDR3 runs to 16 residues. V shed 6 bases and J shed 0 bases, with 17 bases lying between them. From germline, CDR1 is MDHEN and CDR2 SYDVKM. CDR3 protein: CASREPFRAMNTEAFF. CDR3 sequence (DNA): TGTGCCAGCAGGGAACCGTTCAGGGCGATGAACACTGAAGCTTTCTTT.

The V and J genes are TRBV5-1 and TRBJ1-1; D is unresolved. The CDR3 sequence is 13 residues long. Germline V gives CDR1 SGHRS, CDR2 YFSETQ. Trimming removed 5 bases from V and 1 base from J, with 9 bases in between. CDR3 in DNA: TGCGCCAGCAGGTCCCGACAGAACACTGAAGCTTTCTTT. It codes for CASRSRQNTEAFF.

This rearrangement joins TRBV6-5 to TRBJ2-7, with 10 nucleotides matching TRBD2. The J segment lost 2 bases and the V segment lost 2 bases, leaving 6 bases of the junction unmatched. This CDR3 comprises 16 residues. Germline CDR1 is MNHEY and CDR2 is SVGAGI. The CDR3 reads CASSYPQREGTYEQYF. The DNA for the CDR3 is TGTGCCAGCAGTTACCCTCAGCGGGAGGGTACCTACGAGCAGTACTTC.

CDR3 residues: CASSLGIYGYTF. CDR3 bases: TGTGCCAGCAGCTTGGGCATCTATGGCTACACCTTC. This chain uses TRBV7-9 with TRBJ1-2; unclear D gene. The CDR3 sequence is 12 residues long. Trimming took 3 bases from V and 4 from J, leaving 6 bases between them. Germline CDR1 is SEHNR and CDR2 is FQNEAQ (reference sequence).

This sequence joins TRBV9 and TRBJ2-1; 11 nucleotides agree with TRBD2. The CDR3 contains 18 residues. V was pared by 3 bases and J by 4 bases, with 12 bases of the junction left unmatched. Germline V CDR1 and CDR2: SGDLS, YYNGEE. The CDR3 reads CASSAPGLAERFYNEQFF. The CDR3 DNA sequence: TGTGCCAGCAGCGCCCCGGGACTAGCGGAGAGGTTTTACAATGAGCAGTTCTTC. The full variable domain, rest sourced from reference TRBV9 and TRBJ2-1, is DSGVTQTPKHLITATGQRVTLRCSPRSGDLSVYWYQQSLDQGLQFLIQYYNGEERAKGNILERFSAQQFPDLHSELNLSSLELGDSALYFCASSAPGLAERFYNEQFFGPGTRLTVL.

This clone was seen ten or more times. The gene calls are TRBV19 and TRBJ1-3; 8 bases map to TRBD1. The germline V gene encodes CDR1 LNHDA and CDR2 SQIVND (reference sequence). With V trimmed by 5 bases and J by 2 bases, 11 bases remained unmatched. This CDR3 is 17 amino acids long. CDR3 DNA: TGTGCCAGTAGTTCGTGGACAGGGAAAGGGGCTGGAAACACCATATATTTT. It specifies CASSSWTGKGAGNTIYF. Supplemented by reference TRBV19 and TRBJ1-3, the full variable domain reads DGGITQSPKYLFRKEGQNVTLSCEQNLNHDAMYWYRQDPGQGLRLIYYSQIVNDFQKGDIAEGYSVSREKKESFPLTVTSAQKNPTAFYLCASSSWTGKGAGNTIYFGEGSWLTVV.

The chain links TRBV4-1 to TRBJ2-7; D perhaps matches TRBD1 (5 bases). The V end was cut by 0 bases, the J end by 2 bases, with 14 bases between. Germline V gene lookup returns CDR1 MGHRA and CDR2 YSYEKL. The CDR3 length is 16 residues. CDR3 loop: CASSQEFRQGAYEQYF. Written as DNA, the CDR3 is TGCGCCAGCAGCCAAGAATTCCGGCAGGGCGCCTACGAGCAGTACTTC.

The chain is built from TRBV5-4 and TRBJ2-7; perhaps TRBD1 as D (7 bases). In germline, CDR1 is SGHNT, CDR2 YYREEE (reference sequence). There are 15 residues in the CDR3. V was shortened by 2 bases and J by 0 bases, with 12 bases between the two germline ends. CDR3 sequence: CASSLGTAGSYEQYF. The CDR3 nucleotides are TGTGCCAGCAGCTTAGGGACAGCGGGCTCCTACGAGCAGTACTTC.

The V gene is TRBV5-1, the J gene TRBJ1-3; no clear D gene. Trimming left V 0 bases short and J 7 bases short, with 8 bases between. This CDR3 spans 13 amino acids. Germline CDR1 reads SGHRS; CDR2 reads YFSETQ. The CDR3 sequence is CASSLATGNTIYF. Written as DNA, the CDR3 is TGCGCCAGCAGCTTGGCCACGGGTAACACCATATATTTT. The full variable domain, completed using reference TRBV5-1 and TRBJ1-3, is KAGVTQTPRYLIKTRGQQVTLSCSPISGHRSVSWYQQTPGQGLQFLFEYFSETQRNKGNFPGRFSGRQFSNSRSEMNVSTLELGDSALYLCASSLATGNTIYFGEGSWLTVV.

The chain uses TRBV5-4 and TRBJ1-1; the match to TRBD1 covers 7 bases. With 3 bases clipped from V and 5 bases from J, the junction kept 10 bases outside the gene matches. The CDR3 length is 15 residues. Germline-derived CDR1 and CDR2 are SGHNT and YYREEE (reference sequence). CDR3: CASSSPSGGRTEAFF. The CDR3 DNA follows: TGTGCCAGCAGCTCCCCTTCAGGGGGGAGGACTGAAGCTTTCTTT.

The CDR3 spells CAWSHRGRLYGYTF. CDR3 DNA: TGTGCCTGGAGCCACAGGGGGCGTCTTTATGGCTACACCTTC. This chain links TRBV30 with TRBJ1-2; 9 bases fit TRBD1. Germline V lookup: CDR1 GTSNPN, CDR2 SVGIG (reference sequence). This CDR3 is built from 14 residues. The trim removed 3 bases at V and 5 bases at J, leaving 7 bases unmatched.

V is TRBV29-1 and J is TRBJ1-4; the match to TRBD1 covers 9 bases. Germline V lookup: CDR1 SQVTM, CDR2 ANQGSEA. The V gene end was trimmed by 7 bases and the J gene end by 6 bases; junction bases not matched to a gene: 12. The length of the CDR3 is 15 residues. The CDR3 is CSATGTGLGDEKLFF. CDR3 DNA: TGCAGCGCCACCGGGACAGGGCTCGGTGATGAAAAACTGTTTTTT.

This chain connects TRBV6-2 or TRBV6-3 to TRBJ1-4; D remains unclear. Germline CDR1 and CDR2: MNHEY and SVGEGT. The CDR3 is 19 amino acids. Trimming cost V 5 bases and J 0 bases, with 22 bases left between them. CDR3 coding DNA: TGTGCCAGCAGTCAGATACAGAGTTTTCTTGACGCAACTAATGAAAAACTGTTTTTT. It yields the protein CASSQIQSFLDATNEKLFF.

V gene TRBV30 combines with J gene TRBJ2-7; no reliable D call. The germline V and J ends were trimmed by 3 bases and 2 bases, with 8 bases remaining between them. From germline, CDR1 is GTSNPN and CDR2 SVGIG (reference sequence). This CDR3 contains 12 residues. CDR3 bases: TGTGCCTGGAGCCCCTACCCCTACGAGCAGTACTTC. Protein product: CAWSPYPYEQYF.

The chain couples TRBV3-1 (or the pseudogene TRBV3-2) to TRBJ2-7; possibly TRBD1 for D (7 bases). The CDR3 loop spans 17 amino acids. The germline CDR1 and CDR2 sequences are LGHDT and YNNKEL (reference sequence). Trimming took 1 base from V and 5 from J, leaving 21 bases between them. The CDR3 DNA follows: TGTGCCAGCAGCCAAGTTTATGGCGGAGGGGGCGCCCACGAGCAGTACTTC. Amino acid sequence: CASSQVYGGGGAHEQYF.

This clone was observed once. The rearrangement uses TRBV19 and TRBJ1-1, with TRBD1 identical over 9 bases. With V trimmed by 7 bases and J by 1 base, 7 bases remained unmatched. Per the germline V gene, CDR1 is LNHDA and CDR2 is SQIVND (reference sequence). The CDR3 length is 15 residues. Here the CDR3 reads CASILWTGANTEAFF. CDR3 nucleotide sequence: TGTGCCAGTATCCTTTGGACAGGGGCGAACACTGAAGCTTTCTTT.

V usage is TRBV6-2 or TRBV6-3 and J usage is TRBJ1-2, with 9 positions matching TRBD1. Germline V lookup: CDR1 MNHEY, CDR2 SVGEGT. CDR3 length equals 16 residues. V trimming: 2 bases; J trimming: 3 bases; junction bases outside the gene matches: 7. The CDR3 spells CASSYISTGGDYGYTF. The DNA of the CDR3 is TGTGCCAGCAGTTACATAAGCACAGGGGGCGACTATGGCTACACCTTC.

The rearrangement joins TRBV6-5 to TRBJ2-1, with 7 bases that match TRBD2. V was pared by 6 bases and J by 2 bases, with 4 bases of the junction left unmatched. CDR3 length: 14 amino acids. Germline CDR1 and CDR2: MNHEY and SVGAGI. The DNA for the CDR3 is TGTGCCAGCAGAACTAGCGTCCCCTACAATGAGCAGTTCTTC. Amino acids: CASRTSVPYNEQFF.

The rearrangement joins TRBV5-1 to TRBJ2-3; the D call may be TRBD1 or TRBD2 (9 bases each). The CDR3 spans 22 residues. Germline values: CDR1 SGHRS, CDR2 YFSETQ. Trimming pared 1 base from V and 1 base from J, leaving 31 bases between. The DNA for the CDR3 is TGCGCCAGCAGCTTGTTCCCCCGGACAGGGGCTACCTTAGCGGGGGGCACAGATACGCAGTATTTT. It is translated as CASSLFPRTGATLAGGTDTQYF.

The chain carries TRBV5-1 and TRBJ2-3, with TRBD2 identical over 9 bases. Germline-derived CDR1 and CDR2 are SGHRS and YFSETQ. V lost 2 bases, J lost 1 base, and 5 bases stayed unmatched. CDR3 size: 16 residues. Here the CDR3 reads CASSLGTSIGTDTQYF. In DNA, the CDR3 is TGCGCCAGCAGCTTAGGGACTAGCATTGGCACAGATACGCAGTATTTT.

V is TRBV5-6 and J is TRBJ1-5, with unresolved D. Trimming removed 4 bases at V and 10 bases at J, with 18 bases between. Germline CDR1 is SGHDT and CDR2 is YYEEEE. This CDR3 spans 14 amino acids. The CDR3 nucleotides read TGTGCCAGCAGCCTCCAGGTATCCGCCCGACCCCAGCATTTT. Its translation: CASSLQVSARPQHF.

CDR3 coding DNA: TGTGCCAGCAGTTATCAGGGGAGCACTGAAGCTTTCTTT. The encoded protein is CASSYQGSTEAFF. The V call is TRBV27, the J call TRBJ1-1, with TRBD1 as a possible D gene (6 bases). Germline V lookup: CDR1 MNHEY, CDR2 SMNVEV (reference sequence). The length of the CDR3 is 13 residues. V was pared by 4 bases and J by 4 bases, with 10 bases between.

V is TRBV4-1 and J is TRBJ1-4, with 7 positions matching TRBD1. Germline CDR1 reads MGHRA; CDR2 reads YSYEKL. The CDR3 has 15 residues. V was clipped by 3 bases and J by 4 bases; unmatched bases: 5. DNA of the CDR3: TGCGCCAGCAGCCACCGACAGGGCCTTAATGAAAAACTGTTTTTT. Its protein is CASSHRQGLNEKLFF.

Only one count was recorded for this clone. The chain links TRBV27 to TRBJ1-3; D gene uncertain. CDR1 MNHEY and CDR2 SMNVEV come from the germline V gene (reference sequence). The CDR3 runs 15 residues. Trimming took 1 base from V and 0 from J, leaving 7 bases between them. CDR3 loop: CASSLWADSGNTIYF. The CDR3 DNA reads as TGTGCCAGCAGTTTATGGGCAGACTCTGGAAACACCATATATTTT.

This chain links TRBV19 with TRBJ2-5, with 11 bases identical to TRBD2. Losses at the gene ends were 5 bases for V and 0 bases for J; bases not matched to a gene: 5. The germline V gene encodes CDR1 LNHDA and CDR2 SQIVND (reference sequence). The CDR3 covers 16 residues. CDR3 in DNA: TGTGCCAGTAGTCTAGCGGGGGGACCGTACCAAGAGACCCAGTACTTC. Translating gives CASSLAGGPYQETQYF.